One and the same sample provided the 14 T cell receptor beta chains below, sequenced in a study of T cell responses to AZD1222 COVID-19 vaccine (dated by TCRdb to 2020 to 2022). This specimen's time point label, per the study, means: baseline before first vaccination. Library generation was performed with the immunoSEQ multiplex PCR assay. The immuneACCESS repertoire file appears here via TCRdb, limited to in-frame rearrangements. These files lack a portion of the clones; in checked studies, under half of the deficit traces to unresolved V genes, and the cause of the others is not known. Here the sample has approximately 110,000 clones; roughly 87% occur a single time. Of the sample, 1% to 1.5% falls within the top ten clones. Specimen: peripheral blood, collected on day 0 of AZD1222 vaccination. These receptors were taken from an adult in good health.

This clone showed up just once. The rearrangement links TRBV6-5 to TRBJ2-7; D is perhaps TRBD1 (5 bases). Germline assignment: CDR1 MNHEY and CDR2 SVGAGI. V was cut by 8 bases and J by 4 bases, with 12 bases left in between. The CDR3 has 12 residues. CDR3 loop: CASGRDRYEQYF. The CDR3 bases are TGTGCCAGCGGAAGAGACAGATACGAGCAGTACTTC.

This chain connects TRBV5-6 to TRBJ2-1, with 9 bases lining up with TRBD2. Germline V gene lookup returns CDR1 SGHDT and CDR2 YYEEEE. The CDR3 sequence is 15 residues long. Losses at the gene ends were 4 bases for V and 0 bases for J; bases not matched to a gene: 2. The CDR3 region has the DNA TGTGCCAGCAGCCTTAGCGGGGGCTCCTACAATGAGCAGTTCTTC. It yields the protein CASSLSGGSYNEQFF.

This chain connects TRBV30 to TRBJ1-3; unclear D gene. V shed 2 bases and J shed 0 bases, with 8 bases lying between them. The CDR3 is made up of 14 amino acids. Germline CDR1 GTSNPN, CDR2 SVGIG (reference sequence). CDR3 sequence reads: CAWSRPASGNTIYF. The CDR3 region has the DNA TGTGCCTGGAGTAGACCTGCCTCTGGAAACACCATATATTTT.

Notes on this clone: A read error may account for a junction end that differs from germline. The chain combines TRBV12-3 or TRBV12-4 with TRBJ1-1, with D hard to call. This CDR3 spans 9 amino acids. CDR3 in amino acids: CASSLPVSF. In nucleotides, the CDR3 is TGTGCCAGCAGTTTACCGGTATCATTT.

The chain joins TRBV5-1 to TRBJ1-6; no firm D call. Trimming cost V 7 bases and J 4 bases, with 15 bases left between them. This CDR3 has 15 amino acids. Germline assignment: CDR1 SGHRS and CDR2 YFSETQ. CDR3 in amino acids: CASYNPIEYNSPLHF. For the CDR3, the DNA is TGCGCCAGCTACAACCCCATCGAGTATAATTCACCCCTCCACTTT. The variable domain in full, with the rest retrieved from reference TRBV5-1 and TRBJ1-6, is KAGVTQTPRYLIKTRGQQVTLSCSPISGHRSVSWYQQTPGQGLQFLFEYFSETQRNKGNFPGRFSGRQFSNSRSEMNVSTLELGDSALYLCASYNPIEYNSPLHFGNGTRLTVT.

This clone has only a few counts. V gene TRBV21-1 combines with J gene TRBJ1-1; the table assigns TRBD1, which was not confirmed against the DNA. TRBV21-1 is deemed a pseudogene. The CDR3 covers 18 residues. CDR3 in amino acids: CASSNRCGTGPMNTEAFF. DNA of the CDR3: TGTGCCAGCAGCAATCGCTGCGGGACAGGCCCAATGAACACTGAAGCTTTCTTT.

In its sample, this clone was seen once. The chain links TRBV4-1 to TRBJ2-7; D is possibly TRBD2 (6 bases). Trimming left V 4 bases short and J 3 bases short, with 19 bases between. The CDR3 length is 16 residues. CDR1 and CDR2 (germline): MGHRA, YSYEKL. The CDR3 sequence is CASSRFGGGADYEQYF. The CDR3 DNA reads TGCGCCAGCAGCCGATTCGGGGGTGGCGCAGACTACGAGCAGTACTTC.

This rearrangement joins TRBV4-1 to TRBJ2-5, with D possibly matching TRBD1 (5 bases). The CDR3 runs to 14 residues. Germline V gene sequence: CDR1 MGHRA, CDR2 YSYEKL. The V gene lost 2 bases and the J gene lost 5 bases, with 12 bases spanning the gap. The CDR3: CASSQKGYSETQYF. In DNA form, the CDR3 reads TGCGCCAGCAGCCAAAAGGGGTATTCGGAGACCCAGTACTTC.

The chain combines TRBV5-4 with TRBJ1-2; 8 bases are a match to TRBD1. The CDR3 loop spans 15 amino acids. Trimming took 1 base from V and 8 from J; bases not matched to a gene: 10. CDR1 and CDR2 from the germline V gene are SGHNT and YYREEE (reference sequence). DNA for the CDR3: TGTGCCAGCAGCTTGAGCAGGGGGCCGGGGGCCGGCTACACCTTC. Translation: CASSLSRGPGAGYTF.

The gene calls are TRBV6-4 and TRBJ2-2; 8 bases agree with TRBD1. This CDR3 is built from 13 residues. Germline loops: CDR1 MRHNA, CDR2 SNTAGT. V was clipped by 4 bases and J by 5 bases; unmatched bases: 0. For the CDR3, the DNA is TGTGCCAGCAGTGGACAGGGGACCGGGGAGCTGTTTTTT. Translated: CASSGQGTGELFF.

V usage is TRBV4-3 and J usage is TRBJ1-2; tentatively, D is TRBD1 (6 bases). The germline CDR1 and CDR2 sequences are LGHNA and YSLEER. The CDR3 sequence is 15 residues long. Trimming removed 0 bases from V and 6 bases from J, with 14 bases in between. This chain's CDR3 is CASSQDRGEGNGYTF. CDR3 DNA sequence: TGCGCCAGCAGCCAAGATAGGGGGGAGGGCAATGGCTACACCTTC.

This chain uses TRBV20-1 with TRBJ1-2; perhaps TRBD1 as D (5 bases). V lost 3 bases, J lost 6 bases, and 8 bases lay in between. This CDR3 is built from 11 residues. Germline values: CDR1 DFQATT, CDR2 SNEGSKA (reference sequence). The CDR3 protein is CSARGGDGYTF. Here the CDR3 DNA reads TGCAGTGCTAGGGGGGGGGATGGCTACACCTTC.

The chain combines TRBV5-6 with TRBJ1-4; TRBD1 is a possible D gene (6 bases). Trimming took off 4 bases at V and 7 bases at J, with 11 bases between the two ends. Per the germline V gene, CDR1 is SGHDT and CDR2 is YYEEEE. This CDR3 contains 13 residues. The CDR3: CASSTGGREKLFF. The CDR3 nucleotides are TGTGCCAGCAGCACGGGGGGGCGTGAAAAACTGTTTTTT.

This rearrangement joins TRBV19 to TRBJ1-6, with 8 bases fitting TRBD1. Per the germline V gene, CDR1 is LNHDA and CDR2 is SQIVND (reference sequence). V gave up 8 bases and J gave up 9 bases; unmatched junction bases: 12. The CDR3 runs to 15 residues. As DNA, the CDR3 is TGTGCCAGTGAAGGGGCAGGGGGCACGGGTTCACCCCTCCACTTT. Protein product: CASEGAGGTGSPLHF.